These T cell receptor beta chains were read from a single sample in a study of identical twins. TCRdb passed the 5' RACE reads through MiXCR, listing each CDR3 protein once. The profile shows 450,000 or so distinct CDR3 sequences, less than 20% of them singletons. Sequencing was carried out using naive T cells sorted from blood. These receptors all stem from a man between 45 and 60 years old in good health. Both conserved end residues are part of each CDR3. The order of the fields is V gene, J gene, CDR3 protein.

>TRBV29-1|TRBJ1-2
CSVGLNYGYTF
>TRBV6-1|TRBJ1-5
CASSPSGGQPQHF
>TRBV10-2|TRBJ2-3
CASSEFVVGDTQYF
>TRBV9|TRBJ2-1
CASSAISGMGADEQFF
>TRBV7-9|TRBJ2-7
CASSQSWDEQYF
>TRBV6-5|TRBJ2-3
CASSYERSTDTQYF
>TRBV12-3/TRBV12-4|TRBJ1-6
CASRSYNSPLHF
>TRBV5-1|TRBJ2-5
CASSSGRKGAETQYF
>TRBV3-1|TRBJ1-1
CASRGGTGNTEAFF
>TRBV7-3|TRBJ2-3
CASSSPGAGGDTQYF
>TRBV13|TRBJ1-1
CASSFRNTEAFF
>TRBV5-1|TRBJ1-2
CASSRGQAYGYTF
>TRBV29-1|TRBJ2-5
CSVDFWTEQETQYF
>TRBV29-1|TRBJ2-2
CSVVSETNTGELFF
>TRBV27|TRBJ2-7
CASRDLRGEQYF
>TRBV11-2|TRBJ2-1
CASSFVPGLAGDGEQFF
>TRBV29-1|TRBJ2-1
CSVVLLPGGRGEQFF
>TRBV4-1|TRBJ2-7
CASSPDRSSYEQYF
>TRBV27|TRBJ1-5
CASRGEGTGGNQPQHF
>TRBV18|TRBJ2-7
CASSPRAQGYEQYF
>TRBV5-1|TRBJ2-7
CASSQRQRPYEQYF
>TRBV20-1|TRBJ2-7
CSARGEGSFYEQYF
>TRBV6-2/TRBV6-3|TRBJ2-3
CASRNTGTNTDTQYF
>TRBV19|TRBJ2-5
CASSMWETQYF
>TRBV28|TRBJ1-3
CASSLMGAPDTIYF
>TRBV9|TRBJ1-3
CASSVSGQDSGNTIYF
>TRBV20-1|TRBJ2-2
CSARDRAGYTGELFF
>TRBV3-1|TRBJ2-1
CASSPWGRGTYNEQFF
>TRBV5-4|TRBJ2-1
CASSLESGGAGEQFF
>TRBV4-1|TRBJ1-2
CASSQDHRGGYTF
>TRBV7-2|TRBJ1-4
CASSLEGQGWEKLFF
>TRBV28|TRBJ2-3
CASSLTRGTQYF
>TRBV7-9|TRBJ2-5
CASSFALAGLETQYF
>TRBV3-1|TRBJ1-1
CASSQWGTEAFF
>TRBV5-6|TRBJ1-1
CASSSRVQNTEAFF
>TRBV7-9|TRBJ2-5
CASSLSTSGFTETQYF
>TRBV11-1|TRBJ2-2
CASSSTGNTGELFF
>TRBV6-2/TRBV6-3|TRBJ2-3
CAIGQGTDTQYF
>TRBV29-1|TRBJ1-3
CSVELSYSGNTIYF
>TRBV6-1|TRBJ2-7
CATNGAGDLYEQYF
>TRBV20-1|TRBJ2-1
CSASGGASYNEQFF
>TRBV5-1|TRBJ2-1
CASSPGGGQGAYNEQFF
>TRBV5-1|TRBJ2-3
CASSLGQGELTDTQYF
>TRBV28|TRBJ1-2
CASSLTAGSYGYTF
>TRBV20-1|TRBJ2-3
CSANQLAGGTDTQYF
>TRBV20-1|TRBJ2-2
CSAANRGMAGELFF
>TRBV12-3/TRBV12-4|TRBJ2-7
CASSTNTGTGPSYEQYF
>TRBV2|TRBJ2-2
CASSEGPRANTGELFF
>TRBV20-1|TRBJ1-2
CSASIGTGGYGYTF